A single sample gave rise to the 6 T cell receptor beta chains below, sequenced in a study of T-cell reconstitution after alpha-beta-depleted transplantation in children (dated by TCRdb to the mid-2010s). Libraries came from PCR. This sample was sequenced with an Illumina HiSeq 2500. To normalize quantification of the TCRbeta repertoire, the TCR libraries were built with molecular barcoding that relied on unique molecular identifiers. The public reads were quality trimmed at Q25 with fastp and then assembled into clones with MiXCR by TCRdb, keeping productive beta chains. Merged by CDR3 protein, the rows form single entries marked with the most common genes and DNA. The table for this sample lists some 280,000 distinct CDR3 sequences; approximately 9.6% of them were counted only once. The ten largest clones capture about a tenth of the sample. Sequencing was performed on PBMCs from the stem cell graft donor, taken from the stem cell graft. These receptors came from a human donor who donated a stem cell graft to a child with SCID.

The J gene is TRBJ1-1, the V gene TRBV12-3 or TRBV12-4; possible D gene TRBD1, 5 bases. V shed 7 bases and J shed 3 bases, with 12 bases lying between them. This CDR3 has 13 residues. The CDR3 bases are TGTGCCAGCAAGCGGGGCGCTGACACTGAAGCTTTCTTT. Translated: CASKRGADTEAFF.

This clonotype was counted only a few times. The CDR3 region has the DNA TGTGCCAGCAGCTTAGGAAGCGGATCACCCTACGAGCAGTACTTC. Residues: CASSLGSGSPYEQYF. V is TRBV7-6 and J is TRBJ2-7, with a possible D match to TRBD2 (5 bases). V was trimmed by 1 base and J by 2 bases, leaving 12 bases between them. Germline V gene data show CDR1 as SGHVS and CDR2 as FNYEAQ. This CDR3 is built from 15 residues.

This clonotype appeared once. The chain recombines TRBV20-1 with TRBJ2-7; D possibly corresponds to TRBD1 (7 bases). CDR1 DFQATT and CDR2 SNEGSKA come from the germline V gene (reference sequence). The CDR3 is 13 residues long. V was clipped by 5 bases and J by 6 bases, with 17 bases between them. The CDR3 sequence: CSAPDREVGEQYF. The CDR3 nucleotides are TGCAGTGCTCCAGACAGGGAGGTCGGCGAGCAGTACTTC.

The chain has TRBV5-8 and TRBJ2-1; D is undetermined. V shed 4 bases and J shed 9 bases, with 14 bases lying between them. Germline V gives CDR1 SGHTS, CDR2 YDEGEE. The CDR3 extends over 13 amino acids. The CDR3 nucleotides read TGTGCCAGCAGCCTGGACCAGATCGGTGAGCAGTTCTTC. It yields the protein CASSLDQIGEQFF.

This rearrangement joins TRBV12-3 or TRBV12-4 to TRBJ2-5, with 8 bases lining up with TRBD2. V shed 0 bases and J 0 bases; nucleotides not matched to a gene: 3. This CDR3 contains 16 residues. This CDR3 reads CASSLATGGDQETQYF. Written as DNA, the CDR3 is TGTGCCAGCAGTTTAGCGACCGGGGGGGACCAAGAGACCCAGTACTTC.

This rearrangement joins TRBV4-2 to TRBJ2-5; 10 nucleotides match TRBD2. V lost 4 bases and J lost 1; bases outside the gene matches: 9. This CDR3 spans 17 amino acids. Germline assignment: CDR1 LGHNA and CDR2 YNFKEQ. CDR3 coding DNA: TGTGCCAGCAGCCTCGGTTCTAGCGGGGGCTCCCAAGAGACCCAGTACTTC. It specifies CASSLGSSGGSQETQYF.